This TCR beta chain appears in the sequencing data of a study of blood T cell repertoires in COVID-19. Turning to the study itself: COVID-19 samples, acute and convalescent, were from the United States, Italy and Spain. T cells, B-cell-depleted T cells, or PBMCs provided the cDNA or gDNA that served as material.

The Seattle patients joined while their infection was active and were tracked longitudinally afterward. The CDR3 extends over 15 amino acids. Looked up from germline, CDR1 is WNHNN and CDR2 is SYGVQD (reference sequence). The V and J ends lost 6 bases and 5 bases, in that order; junction bases with no gene match: 10. Authors' data handling: Estimates of nucleated cell counts were drawn from the amplification of reference gene primers. Here immunoSEQ multiplex PCR was the method, and the copy in TCRdb shows in-frame clones only, minus some. V, J and clone size derive from that table, while D and trimming were established from the DNA sequence. This sample yields over 250,000 clones, of which 86% are seen a single time; approximately 14% belongs to the top ten.

The chain links TRBV10-1 to TRBJ2-7; 10 bases map to TRBD1. This TCR was sampled from a woman aged 70-85 years with COVID-19, enrolled during active disease. Sequencing was performed on peripheral blood. The CDR3, as DNA: TGCGCCAGCAGCTCAAACCCGGGACAGGGGCACGAGCAGTACTTC. This codes for CASSSNPGQGHEQYF.